This T cell receptor beta chain emerged from a study of beta chain features in type 1 diabetes (dated 2018 in TCRdb). Context from the whole study: No differences in mean age, gender distribution, total cell number or subset yield were found between patients and healthy donors. A total of roughly 99 million sorted cells were examined across all samples, and the number of cells per subset was strongly correlated with RNA yield. The study compared the TCRB repertoires of sorted circulating CD4+ T cell subsets in recently diagnosed type 1 diabetes patients with those in matched healthy donors. Whereas all 28 donors provided naive and central memory subsets, regulatory and stem cell-like memory subsets were isolated from just 8 patients and about 8 healthy donors.

Via the germline V gene, CDR1 is SGDLS and CDR2 YYNGEE. The CDR3 numbers 16 residues from cysteine through phenylalanine. Solely the CDR3 DNA is kept, with 48 bases framed from the first base. V and J lose 0 bases and 0 bases, and a span of 7 bases separates them. The entire amount of isolated RNA was reverse transcribed using the High Capacity cDNA Reverse Transcription Kit, so the sequenced TCRB transcripts were expressed ones. Deep immunoSEQ sequencing was applied to naive, central memory and regulatory T cell samples, giving an average of roughly 3.5 million total reads per sample. Sorted cells were lysed in RLT buffer and RNA was extracted with DNase-treated RNeasy Micro or Mini kits, depending on cell number. To prevent cross-contamination, each cell subset was processed individually, whereas patient and healthy donor samples were processed jointly. The immunoSEQ multiplex PCR was used to amplify TCRB sequences from cDNA, generating 87-bp fragments that spanned the CDR3 region. The amplicons were sequenced using the Illumina HiSeq platform. Concerning the study's data processing: Synthetic template baselines were used to correct PCR bias computationally, reads within Hamming distance 2 were collapsed, and singletons that could not be merged were discarded. Reads were aligned to IMGT to assign V, D and J genes, CDR3 length, and insertions or deletions at six rearrangement sites. Within each subset, clonotype counts were normalized to sorted cell number, and only after that were true diversity and Gini coefficients computed with the tcR R package. The overlap coefficient, calculated on TCRB nucleotide sequences, was used to quantify repertoire sharing. As a proxy for the pre-selection repertoire, out-of-frame TCRB sequences from naive cells were analyzed. The table was pulled from immuneACCESS by TCRdb, which kept in-frame rearrangements only. Such tables lose some clones; where checked, under half of the loss comes from unresolved V genes, and the rest has no known cause. V and J calls and clone size come straight from that table; D and trimming were deduced from the DNA. The table for this sample lists a few hundred thousand clones; 14% of them were counted only once. Approximately 0.021% of the sample belongs to the ten largest clones.

Each donor gave one peripheral blood draw, averaging approximately 120 mL, which was collected into heparinised tubes. Naive, central memory, regulatory and stem cell-like memory CD4+ T cells were sorted on a BD FACSAria II using a panel including CD45RO, CCR7, CD25, CD127, CD95 and CD27. Every sorted population had a purity above 95%. Right away, PBMCs were isolated by Lymphoprep density gradient centrifugation and were stained directly, with no culture step. So that batch effects would be minimized, each experiment stained and sorted samples in pairs, pairing one healthy donor with one patient. There are a few counts of this clone. Its antigen has not been determined. No clone much larger than this one lies a single base away; base qualities are absent. Results the study describes overall, beyond this receptor: PCR may preferentially amplify shorter templates, but because patient and control samples were amplified and corrected together, any resulting skew would affect both groups equally. Naive, central memory and regulatory TCRB repertoires appeared to be more alike among patients than among healthy donors. Because the HLA sub-analyses included only small numbers of individuals, any influence of HLA type on TCRB rearrangement was left unresolved. Sequencing cDNA rather than genomic DNA could over-represent highly expressing activated cells, although activation and CD3 levels did not differ between groups. At VDJ recombination sites, type 1 diabetes patients had fewer insertions and more deleted nucleotides, which implies abnormalities in thymic rearrangement. In all four CD4+ subsets, TCRB CDR3 length was moderately but significantly shorter in type 1 diabetes patients.

The V and J segments used are TRBV9 and TRBJ2-6; the D gene is unclear. The sample taken for sequencing was naive CD4+ T cells from blood. In light of the paper, this sample's cell subset or site label describes: true naive CD4+ T cells. The receptor was isolated from a man aged 25-40 years with type 1 diabetes. The CDR3 region: CASSVGIGSGANVLTF. The nucleotide sequence reads as follows: TGTGCCAGCAGCGTAGGAATCGGCTCTGGGGCCAACGTCCTGACTTTC. The reference TRBV9 and TRBJ2-6 proteins fill in what lies around the CDR3, so the full variable domain reads DSGVTQTPKHLITATGQRVTLRCSPRSGDLSVYWYQQSLDQGLQFLIQYYNGEERAKGNILERFSAQQFPDLHSELNLSSLELGDSALYFCASSVGIGSGANVLTFGAGSRLTVL.